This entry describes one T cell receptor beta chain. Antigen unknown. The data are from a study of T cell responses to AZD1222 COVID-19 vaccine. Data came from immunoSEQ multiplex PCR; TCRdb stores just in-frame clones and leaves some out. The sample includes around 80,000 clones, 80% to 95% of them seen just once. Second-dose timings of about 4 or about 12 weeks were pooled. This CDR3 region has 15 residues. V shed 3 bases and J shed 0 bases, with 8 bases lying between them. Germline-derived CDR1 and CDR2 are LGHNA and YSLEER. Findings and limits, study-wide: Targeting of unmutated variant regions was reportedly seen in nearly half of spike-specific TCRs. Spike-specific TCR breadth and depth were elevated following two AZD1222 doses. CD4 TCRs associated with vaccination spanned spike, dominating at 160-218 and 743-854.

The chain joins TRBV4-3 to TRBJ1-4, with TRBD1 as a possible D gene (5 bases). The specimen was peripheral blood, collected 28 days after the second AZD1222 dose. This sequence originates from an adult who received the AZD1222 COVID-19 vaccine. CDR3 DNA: TGCGCCAGCAGCCAGAGGGGTGCAACTAATGAAAAACTGTTTTTT. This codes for CASSQRGATNEKLFF.